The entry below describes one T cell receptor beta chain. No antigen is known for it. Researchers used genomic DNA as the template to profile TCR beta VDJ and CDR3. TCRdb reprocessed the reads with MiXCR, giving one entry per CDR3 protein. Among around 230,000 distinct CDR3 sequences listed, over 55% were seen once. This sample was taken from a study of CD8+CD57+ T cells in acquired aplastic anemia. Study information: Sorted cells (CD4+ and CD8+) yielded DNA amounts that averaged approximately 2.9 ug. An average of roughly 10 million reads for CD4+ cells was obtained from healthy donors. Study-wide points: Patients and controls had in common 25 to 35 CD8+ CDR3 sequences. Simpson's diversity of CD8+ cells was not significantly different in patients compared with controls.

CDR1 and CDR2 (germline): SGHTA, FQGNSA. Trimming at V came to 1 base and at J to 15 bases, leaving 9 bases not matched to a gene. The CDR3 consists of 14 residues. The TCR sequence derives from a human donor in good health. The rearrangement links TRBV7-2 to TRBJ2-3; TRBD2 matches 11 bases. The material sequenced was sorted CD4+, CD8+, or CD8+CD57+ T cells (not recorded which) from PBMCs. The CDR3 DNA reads TGTGCCAGCAGCTTAGGGACTAGCGGGTACACCTATTATTTT. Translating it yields CASSLGTSGYTYYF.